Described below is a single T cell receptor (beta chain) sequence and its context. No antigen is known for it. This sample was included in a study of T cell responses to AZD1222 COVID-19 vaccine. Study in general: Pooling covered second doses at about 4 or about 12 weeks.

Whole-study findings and limits: Spike-wide coverage was observed for vaccine-associated CD4 TCRs, with dominant responses at 160-218 and 743-854.

The assay was immunoSEQ multiplex PCR, and TCRdb's table has in-frame clones only and misses some. The table has more than 100,000 clones, 90% to 95% seen once. Germline V CDR1 and CDR2: SGDLS, YYNGEE. CDR3 length: 18 residues. V shed 0 bases, J shed 4 bases, and the junction held 10 bases outside the gene matches. Sequencing was performed on peripheral blood, taken on day 0 of AZD1222 vaccination. V and J are TRBV9 and TRBJ1-1; 12 bases line up with TRBD1. The TCR originated in an adult in good health. The CDR3 is CASSVATGTGGSGTEAFF. CDR3 nucleotide sequence: TGTGCCAGCAGCGTAGCAACCGGGACAGGGGGCTCGGGCACTGAAGCTTTCTTT. The complete variable domain, with remaining parts taken from reference TRBV9 and TRBJ1-1, reads DSGVTQTPKHLITATGQRVTLRCSPRSGDLSVYWYQQSLDQGLQFLIQYYNGEERAKGNILERFSAQQFPDLHSELNLSSLELGDSALYFCASSVATGTGGSGTEAFFGQGTRLTVV.